Below are 17 T cell receptor beta chains sequenced from a single sample in a study of blood T cells in healthy people across ages. Together with a sample-barcoded 5' primer, a J-beta primer mix was included in a second PCR lasting about 7 to 12 cycles. TCRdb passed the 5' RACE reads through MiXCR, listing each CDR3 protein once. The data show roughly 900,000 distinct CDR3 sequences, about 48% seen once. Sequenced: blood. The receptor source for this set is a man aged 30 to 45 in good health.

The chain uses TRBV4-1 and TRBJ2-2, with 9 positions matching TRBD1. Germline V gene lookup returns CDR1 MGHRA and CDR2 YSYEKL. This CDR3 has 20 amino acids. Germline trimming cut 5 bases from V and 0 bases from J; bases unmatched to any gene: 16. CDR3 residues: CASSYPRTGAQFANTGELFF. CDR3 sequence (DNA): TGCGCCAGCAGCTATCCCAGGACAGGGGCCCAGTTCGCGAACACCGGGGAGCTGTTTTTT.

The chain uses TRBV4-1 and TRBJ1-1, with D possibly matching TRBD1 (5 bases). V dropped 1 base and J dropped 0 bases, with 12 bases sitting between them. The CDR3 has 16 residues. Germline CDR1 reads MGHRA; CDR2 reads YSYEKL. The CDR3 loop reads CASSQALGVMNTEAFF. In DNA, the CDR3 is TGCGCCAGCAGCCAAGCCCTGGGGGTAATGAACACTGAAGCTTTCTTT.

The chain is built from TRBV25-1 and TRBJ1-1, with D possibly TRBD1 on 6 matching bases. Germline lookup yields CDR1 MGHDK and CDR2 SYGVNS. V lost 5 bases and J 8 bases, leaving 18 bases between the germline ends. This CDR3 has 14 amino acids. The DNA of the CDR3 is TGTGCCAGCAGTCAAACAGGGTCACCTACGGAAGCTTTCTTT. Encoded protein: CASSQTGSPTEAFF.

The chain links TRBV10-3 to TRBJ2-3, with D unclear. Per the germline V gene, CDR1 is ENHRY and CDR2 is SYGVKD. The CDR3 length is 12 residues. Trimming pared 8 bases from V and 4 bases from J, leaving 10 bases between. CDR3 region: CAIQDVSDTQYF. The CDR3 DNA reads TGTGCCATCCAGGACGTCTCAGATACGCAGTATTTT.

This clonotype appeared a few times. The chain joins TRBV29-1 to TRBJ2-7; TRBD2 aligns across 8 bases. The V segment lost 5 bases and the J segment 7 bases; nucleotides outside the gene matches: 10. This CDR3 contains 13 residues. Germline lookup yields CDR1 SQVTM and CDR2 ANQGSEA. The CDR3 DNA is TGCAGCGTTCGGGGGGGGCAGGGCAATGAGCAGTACTTC. Its protein product is CSVRGGQGNEQYF.

The chain carries TRBV5-5 and TRBJ2-4; 8 bases agree with TRBD1. Matching the DNA end better, TRBJ2-7 makes the J call doubtful. CDR1 and CDR2 from the germline V gene are SGHKS and YYEKEE (reference sequence). The CDR3 is 15 residues long. DNA of the CDR3: TGTGCCAGCAGCTTGGGGCAGGGGGCGAACTACGAGCAGTACTTC. Translated: CASSLGQGANYEQYF.

There are a few counts of this clonotype. This chain connects TRBV4-2 to TRBJ1-2; a possible D gene is TRBD1 (5 bases). The CDR3 extends over 14 amino acids. V was trimmed by 1 base and J by 8 bases, leaving 14 bases between them. The germline V gene has CDR1 LGHNA and CDR2 YNFKEQ. CDR3 bases: TGTGCCAGCAGCCAAGGCCGGGAGCGGGGGGGCTACACCTTC. Its translation is CASSQGRERGGYTF.

The chain links TRBV7-2 to TRBJ2-5, with 10 bases lining up with TRBD2. The germline V gene encodes CDR1 SGHTA and CDR2 FQGNSA. CDR3 length equals 15 residues. Unmatched junction bases numbered 11, after V lost 2 bases and J lost 11 bases. In nucleotides, the CDR3 is TGTGCCAGCAGCTTAAGCGGGGGGGCCTTTTATGAGCAGTACTTC. This sequence encodes CASSLSGGAFYEQYF.

This clonotype came up once. A read error may explain this, as a much larger clone is one base away. V gene TRBV4-2 combines with J gene TRBJ2-5; 7 positions agree with TRBD1. This CDR3 comprises 13 residues. The junction had 8 bases not matched to a gene; V was cut back by 2 bases and J by 11 bases. The germline CDR1 and CDR2 sequences are LGHNA and YNFKEQ. CDR3 sequence: CASSQTDRAEQYF. The CDR3 DNA reads TGTGCCAGCAGCCAAACCGACAGGGCTGAGCAGTACTTC.

This clonotype was detected many times. The chain links TRBV3-1 to TRBJ1-4; 7 nucleotides line up with TRBD1. Losses at the gene ends were 4 bases for V and 5 bases for J; bases not matched to a gene: 10. CDR1 is LGHDT and CDR2 is YNNKEL in the germline V gene (reference sequence). The CDR3 has 16 residues. The CDR3 is CASSPFRTGSNEKLFF. The CDR3 region has the DNA TGTGCCAGCAGCCCTTTTCGGACAGGTTCAAATGAAAAACTGTTTTTT.

The chain employs TRBV2 and TRBJ1-5; 7 nucleotides agree with TRBD1. There are 16 residues in the CDR3. V trimming: 8 bases; J trimming: 0 bases; junction bases outside the gene matches: 10. Germline V gene sequence: CDR1 SNHLY, CDR2 FYNNEI. CDR3 sequence reads: CASAPRRGNSNQPQHF. CDR3 DNA: TGTGCCAGCGCCCCCCGCAGGGGGAATAGCAATCAGCCCCAGCATTTT. Looking up the rest from reference TRBV2 and TRBJ1-5 gives the full variable domain: EPEVTQTPSHQVTQMGQEVILRCVPISNHLYFYWYRQILGQKVEFLVSFYNNEISEKSEIFDDQFSVERPDGSNFTLKIRSTKLEDSAMYFCASAPRRGNSNQPQHFGDGTRLSIL.

Note on this clonotype: A much larger clone lies one base from this, so it may be a read error. The CDR3: CASSFGGAGVTDAQYF. The CDR3 coding sequence is TGTGCCAGCAGCTTCGGCGGGGCGGGGGTTACAGATGCGCAGTATTTT. The chain couples TRBV5-4 to TRBJ2-3, with 7 bases that match TRBD2. The germline CDR1 and CDR2 sequences are SGHNT and YYREEE (reference sequence). The CDR3 spans 16 residues.

The chain links TRBV28 to TRBJ2-4; 7 bases map to TRBD1. With 5 bases clipped from V and 3 bases from J, the junction kept 13 bases outside the gene matches. In germline, CDR1 is MDHEN, CDR2 SYDVKM. The CDR3 has 17 residues. CDR3 bases: TGTGCCAGCAGTGAGCCCGACAGGGATGGAGGCAAAAACATTCAGTACTTC. Its translation: CASSEPDRDGGKNIQYF.

J is TRBJ2-1 and V is TRBV5-1; a possible D gene is TRBD2 (6 bases). The germline V gene has CDR1 SGHRS and CDR2 YFSETQ. The CDR3 has 16 residues. V shed 0 bases and J shed 6 bases, with 16 bases lying between them. CDR3 region: CASSLELARSGNEQFF. For the CDR3, the DNA is TGCGCCAGCAGCTTGGAACTAGCCAGAAGTGGCAATGAGCAGTTCTTC.

This clonotype was counted only a few times. The chain uses TRBV18 and TRBJ2-7; 10 positions agree with TRBD1. Germline CDR1 is KGHSH and CDR2 is LQKENI. This CDR3 comprises 15 residues. Losses at the gene ends were 0 bases for V and 2 bases for J; bases not matched to a gene: 1. The CDR3 loop is CASSPPDRGTYEQYF. The CDR3 DNA sequence: TGTGCCAGCTCACCACCGGACAGGGGGACCTACGAGCAGTACTTC.

This chain connects TRBV5-1 to TRBJ2-1, with TRBD2 as a possible D gene (6 bases). This CDR3 spans 15 amino acids. V dropped 3 bases and J dropped 6 bases, with 16 bases sitting between them. CDR1 is SGHRS and CDR2 is YFSETQ in the germline V gene. CDR3 DNA sequence: TGCGCCAGCAGCTCTGGCGGGACCCCCAGCAATGAGCAGTTCTTC. Its protein product is CASSSGGTPSNEQFF.

The chain couples TRBV29-1 to TRBJ2-2; TRBD2 agrees at 12 bases. CDR1 SQVTM and CDR2 ANQGSEA come from the germline V gene. Trimming cost V 7 bases and J 7 bases; bases outside gene matches: 13. This CDR3 has 16 amino acids. CDR3 region: CSGPSGGATAGGELFF. DNA for the CDR3: TGCAGCGGTCCTAGCGGGGGGGCCACTGCGGGCGGGGAGCTGTTTTTT.